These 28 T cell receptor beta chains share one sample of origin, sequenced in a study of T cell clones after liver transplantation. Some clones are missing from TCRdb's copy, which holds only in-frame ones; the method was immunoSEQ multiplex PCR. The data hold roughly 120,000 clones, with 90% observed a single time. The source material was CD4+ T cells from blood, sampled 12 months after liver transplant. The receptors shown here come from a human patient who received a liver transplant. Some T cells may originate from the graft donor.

DNA of the CDR3: TGTGCCAGCAGCCCCCTTAGCGGGAGGGCCTCCAATGAGCAGTTCTTC. This encodes CASSPLSGRASNEQFF. The chain recombines TRBV7-3 with TRBJ2-1, with 11 positions matching TRBD2. CDR1 SGHTA and CDR2 FQGTGA come from the germline V gene. The J segment lost 6 bases and the V segment lost 5 bases, leaving 9 bases of the junction unmatched. This CDR3 spans 16 amino acids.

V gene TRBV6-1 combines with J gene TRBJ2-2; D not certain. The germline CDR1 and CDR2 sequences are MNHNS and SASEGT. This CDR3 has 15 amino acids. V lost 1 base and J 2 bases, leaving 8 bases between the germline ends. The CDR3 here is CASSEGSFNTGELFF. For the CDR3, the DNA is TGTGCCAGCAGTGAAGGATCTTTCAACACCGGGGAGCTGTTTTTT.

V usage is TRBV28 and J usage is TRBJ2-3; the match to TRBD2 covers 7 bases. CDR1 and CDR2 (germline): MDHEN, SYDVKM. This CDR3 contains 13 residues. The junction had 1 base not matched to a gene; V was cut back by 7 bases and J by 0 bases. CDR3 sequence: CASIGGSTDTQYF. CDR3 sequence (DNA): TGTGCCAGCATCGGGGGGAGCACAGATACGCAGTATTTT.

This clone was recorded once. DNA for the CDR3: TGTGCCAGCAGCTTCGCGCCGGGACGGGCTCAGGGTGGGGAGCTGTTTTTT. Protein product: CASSFAPGRAQGGELFF. The chain links TRBV7-6 to TRBJ2-2, with D perhaps being TRBD1 or TRBD2 (5 bases each). V was cut by 3 bases and J by 8 bases, with 22 bases left in between. This CDR3 is built from 17 residues. CDR1 and CDR2 from the germline V gene are SGHVS and FNYEAQ.

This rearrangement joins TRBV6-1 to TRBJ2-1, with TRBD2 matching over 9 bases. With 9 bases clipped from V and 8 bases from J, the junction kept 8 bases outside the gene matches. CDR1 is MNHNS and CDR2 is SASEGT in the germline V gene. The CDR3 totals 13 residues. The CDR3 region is CASSGSKFDEQFF. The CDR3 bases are TGTGCCAGTAGCGGGAGTAAATTTGATGAGCAGTTCTTC.

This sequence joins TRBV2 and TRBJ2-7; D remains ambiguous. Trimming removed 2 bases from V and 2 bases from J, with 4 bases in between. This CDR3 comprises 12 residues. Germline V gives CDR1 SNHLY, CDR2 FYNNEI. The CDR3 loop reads CASSESAYEQYF. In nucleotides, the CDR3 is TGTGCCAGCAGTGAATCCGCCTACGAGCAGTACTTC.

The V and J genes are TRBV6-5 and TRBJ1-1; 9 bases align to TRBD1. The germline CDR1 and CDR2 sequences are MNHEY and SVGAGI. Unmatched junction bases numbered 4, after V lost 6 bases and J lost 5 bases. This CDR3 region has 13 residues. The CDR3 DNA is TGTGCCAGCAGCCAAGACAGGGGGACTGAAGCTTTCTTT. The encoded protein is CASSQDRGTEAFF.

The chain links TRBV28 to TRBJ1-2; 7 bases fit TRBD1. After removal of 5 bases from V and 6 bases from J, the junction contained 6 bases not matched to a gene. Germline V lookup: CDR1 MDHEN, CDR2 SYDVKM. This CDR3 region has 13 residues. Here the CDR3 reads CASSLLQGNGYTF. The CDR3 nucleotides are TGTGCCAGCAGTCTTTTACAGGGGAATGGCTACACCTTC.

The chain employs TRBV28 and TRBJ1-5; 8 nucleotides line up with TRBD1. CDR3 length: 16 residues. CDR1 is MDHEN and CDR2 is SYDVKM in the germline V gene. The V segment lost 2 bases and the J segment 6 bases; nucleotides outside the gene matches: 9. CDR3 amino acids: CASSLRGGRGPQPQHF. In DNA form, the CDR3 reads TGTGCCAGCAGTTTACGGGGGGGCAGGGGGCCTCAGCCCCAGCATTTT. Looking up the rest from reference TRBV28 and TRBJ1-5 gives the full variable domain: DVKVTQSSRYLVKRTGEKVFLECVQDMDHENMFWYRQDPGLGLRLIYFSYDVKMKEKGDIPEGYSVSREKKERFSLILESASTNQTSMYLCASSLRGGRGPQPQHFGDGTRLSIL.

The CDR3 region has the DNA TGTGCCAGCAGTGAGGTCGCGGGAGCGGGAGGGCCCGAAAACATTCAGTACTTC. Translated: CASSEVAGAGGPENIQYF. This sequence joins TRBV6-1 and TRBJ2-4; 10 bases map to TRBD2. Per germline, CDR1 MNHNS and CDR2 SASEGT. CDR3 length: 18 amino acids. V was pared by 3 bases and J by 5 bases, with 13 bases of the junction left unmatched.

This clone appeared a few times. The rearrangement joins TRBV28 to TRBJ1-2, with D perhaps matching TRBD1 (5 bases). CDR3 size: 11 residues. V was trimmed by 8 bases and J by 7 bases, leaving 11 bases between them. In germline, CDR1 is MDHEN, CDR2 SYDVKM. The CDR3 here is CASQNRFGYTF. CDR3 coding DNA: TGTGCCAGCCAGAACAGGTTTGGCTACACCTTC.

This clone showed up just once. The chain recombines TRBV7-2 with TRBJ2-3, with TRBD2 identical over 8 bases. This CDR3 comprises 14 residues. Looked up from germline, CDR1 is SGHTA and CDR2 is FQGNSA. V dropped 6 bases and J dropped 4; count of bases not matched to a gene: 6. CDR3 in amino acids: CASRQSGSSDTQYF. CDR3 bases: TGTGCCAGCAGACAAAGCGGGAGTTCAGATACGCAGTATTTT. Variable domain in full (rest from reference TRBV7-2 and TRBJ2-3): GAGVSQSPSNKVTEKGKDVELRCDPISGHTALYWYRQSLGQGLEFLIYFQGNSAPDKSGLPSDRFSAERTGGSVSTLTIQRTQQEDSAVYLCASRQSGSSDTQYFGPGTRLTVL.

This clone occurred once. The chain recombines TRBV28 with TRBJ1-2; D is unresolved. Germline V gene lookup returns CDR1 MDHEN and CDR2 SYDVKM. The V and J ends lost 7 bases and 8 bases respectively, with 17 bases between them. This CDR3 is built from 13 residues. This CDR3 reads CASTPGGPTGYTF. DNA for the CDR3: TGTGCCAGCACCCCTGGCGGGCCTACGGGCTACACCTTC.

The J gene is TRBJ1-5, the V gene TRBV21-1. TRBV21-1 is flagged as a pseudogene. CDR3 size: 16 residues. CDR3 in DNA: TGTGCCAGCAGCAAACCACAAGGGTCCGGCAATCAGCCCCAGCATTTT. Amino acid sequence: CASSKPQGSGNQPQHF.

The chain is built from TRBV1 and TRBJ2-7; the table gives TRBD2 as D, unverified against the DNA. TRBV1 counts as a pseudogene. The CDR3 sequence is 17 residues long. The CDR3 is CTSSQDLMRERTYEQYF. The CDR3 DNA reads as TGCACCAGCAGCCAAGATCTTATGAGGGAGCGGACCTACGAGCAGTACTTC.

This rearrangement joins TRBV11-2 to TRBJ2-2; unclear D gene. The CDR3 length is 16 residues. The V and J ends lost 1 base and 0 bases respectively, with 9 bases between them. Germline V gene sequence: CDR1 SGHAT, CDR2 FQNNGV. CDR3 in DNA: TGTGCCAGCAGCTTAGTGGACGGTGCGAACACCGGGGAGCTGTTTTTT. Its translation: CASSLVDGANTGELFF.

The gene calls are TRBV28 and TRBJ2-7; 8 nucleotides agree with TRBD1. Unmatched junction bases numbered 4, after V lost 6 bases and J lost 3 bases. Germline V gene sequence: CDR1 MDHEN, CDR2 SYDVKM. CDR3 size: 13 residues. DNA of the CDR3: TGTGCCAGCAGAACGACAGGGGACTACGAGCAGTACTTC. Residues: CASRTTGDYEQYF.

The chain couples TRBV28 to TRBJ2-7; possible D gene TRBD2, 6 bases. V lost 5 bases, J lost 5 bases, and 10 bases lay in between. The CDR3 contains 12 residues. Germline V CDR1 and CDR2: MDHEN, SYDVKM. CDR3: CASSDWGDEQYF. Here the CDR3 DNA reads TGTGCCAGCAGTGATTGGGGGGACGAGCAGTACTTC.

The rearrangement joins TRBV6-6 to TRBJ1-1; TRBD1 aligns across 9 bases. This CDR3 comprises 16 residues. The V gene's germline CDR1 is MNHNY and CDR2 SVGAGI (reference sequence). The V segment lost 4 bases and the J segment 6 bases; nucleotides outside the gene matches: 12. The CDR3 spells CASSSRVRQGGPEAFF. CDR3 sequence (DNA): TGTGCCAGCAGTTCACGTGTAAGACAGGGGGGGCCTGAAGCTTTCTTT.

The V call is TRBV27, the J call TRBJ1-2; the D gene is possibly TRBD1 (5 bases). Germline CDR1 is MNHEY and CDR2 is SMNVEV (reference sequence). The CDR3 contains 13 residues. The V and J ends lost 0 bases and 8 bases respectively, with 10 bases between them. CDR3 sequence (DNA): TGTGCCAGCAGTTTATCAGGGGCTTGGGGCTACACCTTC. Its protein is CASSLSGAWGYTF.

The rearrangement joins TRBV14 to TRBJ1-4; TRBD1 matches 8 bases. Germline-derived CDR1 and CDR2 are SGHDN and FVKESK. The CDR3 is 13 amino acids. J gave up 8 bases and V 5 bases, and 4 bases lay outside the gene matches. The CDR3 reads CASSYGQGEKLFF. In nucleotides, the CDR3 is TGTGCCAGCAGCTACGGACAGGGCGAAAAACTGTTTTTT.

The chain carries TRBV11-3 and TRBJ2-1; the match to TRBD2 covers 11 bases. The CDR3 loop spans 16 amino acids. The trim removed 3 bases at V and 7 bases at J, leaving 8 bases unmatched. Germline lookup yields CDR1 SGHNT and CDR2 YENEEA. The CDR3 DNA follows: TGTGCCAGCAGCTTTTTCCTAGCGGGAGGATGGAATGAGCAGTTCTTC. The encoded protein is CASSFFLAGGWNEQFF.

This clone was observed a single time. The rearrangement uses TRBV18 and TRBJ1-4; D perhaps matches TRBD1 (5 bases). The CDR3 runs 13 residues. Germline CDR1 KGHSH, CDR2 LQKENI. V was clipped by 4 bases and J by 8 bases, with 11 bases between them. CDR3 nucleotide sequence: TGTGCCAGCTCACAAGGAAGGGACGAAAAACTGTTTTTT. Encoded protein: CASSQGRDEKLFF.

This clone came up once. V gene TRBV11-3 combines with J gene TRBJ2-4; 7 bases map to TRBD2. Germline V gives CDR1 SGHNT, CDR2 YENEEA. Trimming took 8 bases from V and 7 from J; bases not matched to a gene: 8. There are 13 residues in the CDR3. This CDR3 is CASQTGGGNIQYF. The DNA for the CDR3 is TGTGCCAGCCAAACGGGGGGAGGTAACATTCAGTACTTC.

DNA for the CDR3: TGTGCCAGCAGCTTGGCTGTCAGGAACGAGCAGTACTTC. Protein: CASSLAVRNEQYF. This chain uses TRBV5-4 with TRBJ2-7, with D hard to call. Germline V lookup: CDR1 SGHNT, CDR2 YYREEE (reference sequence). The CDR3 is 13 amino acids. V shed 0 bases and J shed 5 bases, with 9 bases lying between them. Combining the CDR3 with reference TRBV5-4 and TRBJ2-7 gives the whole variable domain ETGVTQSPTHLIKTRGQQVTLRCSSQSGHNTVSWYQQALGQGPQFIFQYYREEENGRGNFPPRFSGLQFPNYSSELNVNALELDDSALYLCASSLAVRNEQYFGPGTRLTVT.

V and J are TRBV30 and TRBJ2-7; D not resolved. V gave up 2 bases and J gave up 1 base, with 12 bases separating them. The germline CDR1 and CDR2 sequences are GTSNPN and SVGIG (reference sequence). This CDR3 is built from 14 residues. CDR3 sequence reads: CAWSRGPLSYEQYF. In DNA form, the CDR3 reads TGTGCCTGGAGTCGCGGACCACTTTCCTACGAGCAGTACTTC.

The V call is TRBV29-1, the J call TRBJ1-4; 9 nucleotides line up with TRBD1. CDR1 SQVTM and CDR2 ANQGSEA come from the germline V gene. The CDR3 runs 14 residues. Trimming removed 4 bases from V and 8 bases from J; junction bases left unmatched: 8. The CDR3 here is CSVGRTGVGEKLFF. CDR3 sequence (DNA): TGCAGCGTTGGAAGGACAGGGGTTGGGGAAAAACTGTTTTTT.

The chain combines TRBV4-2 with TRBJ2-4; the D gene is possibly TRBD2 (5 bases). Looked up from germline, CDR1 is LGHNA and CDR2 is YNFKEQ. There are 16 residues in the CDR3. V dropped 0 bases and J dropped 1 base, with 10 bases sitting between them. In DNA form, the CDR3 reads TGTGCCAGCAGCCAAGACCTAGCAGCCGCCAAAAACATTCAGTACTTC. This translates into CASSQDLAAAKNIQYF.